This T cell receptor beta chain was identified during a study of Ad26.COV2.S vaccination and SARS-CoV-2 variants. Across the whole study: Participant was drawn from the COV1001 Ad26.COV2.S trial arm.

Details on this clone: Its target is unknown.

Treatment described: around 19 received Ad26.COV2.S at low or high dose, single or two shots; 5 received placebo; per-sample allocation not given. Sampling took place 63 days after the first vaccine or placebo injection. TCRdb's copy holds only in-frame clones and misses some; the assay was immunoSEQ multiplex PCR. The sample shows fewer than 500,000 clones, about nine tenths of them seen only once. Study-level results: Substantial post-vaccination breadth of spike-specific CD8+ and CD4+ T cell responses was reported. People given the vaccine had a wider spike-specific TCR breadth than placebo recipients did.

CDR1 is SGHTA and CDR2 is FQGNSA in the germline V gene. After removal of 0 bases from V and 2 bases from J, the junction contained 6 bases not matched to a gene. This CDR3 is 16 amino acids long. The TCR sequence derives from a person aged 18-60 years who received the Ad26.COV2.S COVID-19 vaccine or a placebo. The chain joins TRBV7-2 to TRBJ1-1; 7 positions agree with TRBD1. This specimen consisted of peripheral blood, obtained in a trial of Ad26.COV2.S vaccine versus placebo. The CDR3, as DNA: TGTGCCAGCAGCTTAGCCAGACAGGGAAGAAACACTGAAGCTTTCTTT. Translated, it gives CASSLARQGRNTEAFF.